This T cell receptor beta chain was sequenced in a study of T cells in Graves' hyperthyroidism and ophthalmopathy. Study results and caveats: In simple terms, a model built on 13 V-J features told ophthalmopathy apart from stable hyperthyroidism.

About this clonotype: Its antigen is as yet unknown.

The CDR3 regions of TCR beta were amplified from RNA transcripts. HTBI primers were employed in a first-round RT-PCR of the TCR CDR3. TCRdb reprocessed the multiplex PCR reads with MiXCR, giving one entry per CDR3 protein. The sample shows a few hundred thousand distinct CDR3 sequences, less than 15% of them seen only once. CDR1 and CDR2 from the germline V gene are LGHNA and YNFKEQ. Deletions cut 2 bases from V and 5 bases from J, with 9 bases between. The CDR3 totals 13 residues. V is TRBV4-2 and J is TRBJ1-1; unclear D gene. The source material was blood. The sequence was collected from a woman aged 35 to 49 with Graves' hyperthyroidism. CDR3: CASSQLTDTEAFF. The CDR3 DNA follows: TGTGCCAGCAGCCAACTGACCGATACTGAAGCTTTCTTT.